The 26 T cell receptor beta chains given below trace back to one sample, sequenced in a study of patients and donors after allogeneic stem cell transplantation. MiXCR, applied by TCRdb to the RT-PCR reads, yields one record per CDR3 protein. The sample includes about 210,000 distinct CDR3 sequences, about 38% seen only once; the top ten take approximately 10%. Sequencing input: blood, either unsorted or a sorted T cell fraction (not recorded which). Receptors were obtained from a human donor who was either an allogeneic HSCT recipient or a stem cell or donor lymphocyte infusion donor (not recorded which). It is not recorded whose cells these are; they may come from a transplant donor.

The V and J genes are TRBV4-2 and TRBJ2-3; TRBD2 matches at 11 bases. V shed 3 bases and J 3 bases; nucleotides not matched to a gene: 5. The CDR3 has 16 amino acids. Germline CDR1 and CDR2: LGHNA and YNFKEQ. CDR3 protein: CASSHPGLAETDTQYF. DNA for the CDR3: TGTGCCAGCAGCCATCCGGGACTAGCGGAAACAGATACGCAGTATTTT.

The V call is TRBV3-1, the J call TRBJ2-5; D remains ambiguous. V shed 4 bases and J shed 5 bases, with 17 bases lying between them. Germline CDR1 reads LGHDT; CDR2 reads YNNKEL (reference sequence). CDR3 length: 15 residues. The CDR3 DNA follows: TGTGCCAGCAGCCTGAGCACCGTACTCCAGGAGACCCAGTACTTC. This translates into CASSLSTVLQETQYF.

The rearrangement uses TRBV29-1 and TRBJ1-1; 9 positions match TRBD1. CDR1 is SQVTM and CDR2 is ANQGSEA in the germline V gene. The CDR3 length is 14 residues. V was pared by 8 bases and J by 6 bases, with 13 bases of the junction left unmatched. The CDR3 bases are TGCAGCTTTACACAGGGGGCGTGGAGGGCTGAAGCTTTCTTT. This sequence encodes CSFTQGAWRAEAFF.

The V and J genes are TRBV6-5 and TRBJ2-3; D not resolved. The CDR3 has 15 amino acids. Trimming pared 0 bases from V and 0 bases from J, leaving 7 bases between. Per the germline V gene, CDR1 is MNHEY and CDR2 is SVGAGI. The CDR3 loop is CASSYSAFSTDTQYF. CDR3 nucleotides: TGTGCCAGCAGTTACTCGGCGTTTAGCACAGATACGCAGTATTTT.

This chain joins TRBV13 and TRBJ2-6, with a tentative D call TRBD1 (6 bases). This CDR3 has 13 residues. V was trimmed by 4 bases and J by 10 bases, leaving 11 bases between them. Germline CDR1 and CDR2: PRHDT and FYEKMQ (reference sequence). In nucleotides, the CDR3 is TGTGCCAGCAGCTATCTGGACAGAAACGTCCTGACTTTC. It encodes CASSYLDRNVLTF.

This chain uses TRBV25-1 with TRBJ1-2; D is ambiguous. This CDR3 contains 16 residues. The V end was cut by 2 bases, the J end by 0 bases, with 13 bases between. Germline V gene sequence: CDR1 MGHDK, CDR2 SYGVNS. The CDR3 coding sequence is TGTGCCAGCAGTGAAAGTTTGGCAGAAGCTAACTATGGCTACACCTTC. This gives the protein CASSESLAEANYGYTF.

The rearrangement uses TRBV20-1 and TRBJ2-7; D gene ambiguous. The CDR3 length is 14 residues. Trimming cost V 3 bases and J 0 bases, with 12 bases left between them. The germline gives CDR1 DFQATT, CDR2 SNEGSKA (reference sequence). CDR3 sequence: CSASRISSSYEQYF. As DNA, the CDR3 is TGCAGTGCTAGCAGGATTTCGAGCTCCTACGAGCAGTACTTC.

Only one count was recorded for this clonotype. The CDR3 coding sequence is TGTGCCAGCAGTACAAGGGTTGGCAATCAGCCCCAGCATTTT. Encoded protein: CASSTRVGNQPQHF. V gene TRBV28 combines with J gene TRBJ1-5; the D is unclear. The V and J ends lost 5 bases and 2 bases respectively, with 10 bases between them. The CDR3 spans 14 residues. CDR1 is MDHEN and CDR2 is SYDVKM in the germline V gene. Based on the CDR3 plus reference TRBV28 and TRBJ1-5, the full variable domain is DVKVTQSSRYLVKRTGEKVFLECVQDMDHENMFWYRQDPGLGLRLIYFSYDVKMKEKGDIPEGYSVSREKKERFSLILESASTNQTSMYLCASSTRVGNQPQHFGDGTRLSIL.

The genes are TRBV5-1 and TRBJ2-7; D is uncertain. This CDR3 contains 9 residues. Looked up from germline, CDR1 is SGHRS and CDR2 is YFSETQ. V was trimmed by 6 bases and J by 7 bases, leaving 5 bases between them. The CDR3: CASKREQYF. Written as DNA, the CDR3 is TGCGCCAGCAAACGGGAGCAGTACTTC.

This clonotype was seen a few times. Here the CDR3 reads CASSLESQGEETQYF. In DNA form, the CDR3 reads TGTGCCAGCAGTTTAGAATCTCAGGGGGAAGAGACCCAGTACTTC. V and J are TRBV12-3 or TRBV12-4 and TRBJ2-5; TRBD1 matches at 7 bases. V was pared by 1 base and J by 3 bases, with 5 bases of the junction left unmatched. The CDR3 contains 15 residues.

This clonotype has at least ten counts. The chain uses TRBV29-1 and TRBJ2-3, with D unclear. The CDR3 spans 11 residues. Between the trimmed V and J ends, which lost 4 bases and 6 bases, there was a span of 8 bases. CDR1 is SQVTM and CDR2 is ANQGSEA in the germline V gene. The CDR3 region is CSVVLGDTQYF. CDR3 nucleotide sequence: TGCAGCGTTGTCCTGGGGGATACGCAGTATTTT.

This rearrangement joins TRBV9 to TRBJ2-7; no clear D gene. This CDR3 comprises 13 residues. Trimming removed 0 bases from V and 0 bases from J, with 4 bases in between. Per the germline V gene, CDR1 is SGDLS and CDR2 is YYNGEE. The CDR3 region is CASSVGSSYEQYF. The CDR3 DNA follows: TGTGCCAGCAGCGTAGGAAGCTCCTACGAGCAGTACTTC.

This clonotype was seen only a few times. The V gene is TRBV6-5, the J gene TRBJ1-4; tentatively, D is TRBD1 (5 bases). Trimming stripped 2 bases from V and 8 bases from J, with 15 bases between. Per germline, CDR1 MNHEY and CDR2 SVGAGI. This CDR3 is 15 amino acids long. The CDR3 DNA is TGTGCCAGCAGTTACAGGGGCAGGGACGACGAAAAACTGTTTTTT. Translating gives CASSYRGRDDEKLFF.

J is TRBJ1-2 and V is TRBV11-2; D possibly corresponds to TRBD1 (6 bases). This CDR3 has 14 residues. With 5 bases removed from V and 4 bases from J, the gap between germline ends came to 14 bases. Germline CDR1 and CDR2: SGHAT and FQNNGV. The CDR3 protein is CASSHRVLGYGYTF. The CDR3 DNA reads TGTGCCAGCAGCCACAGGGTCTTAGGCTATGGCTACACCTTC.

The V call is TRBV4-1, the J call TRBJ2-5; D remains unclear. Trimming cost V 4 bases and J 7 bases, with 19 bases left between them. Germline CDR1 and CDR2: MGHRA and YSYEKL. This CDR3 region has 15 residues. The CDR3 sequence: CASSPLAKVVGTQYF. The CDR3 DNA sequence: TGCGCCAGCAGCCCTCTCGCTAAGGTAGTAGGGACCCAGTACTTC.

The chain recombines TRBV30 with TRBJ2-4; possible D gene TRBD2, 5 bases. Germline CDR1 and CDR2: GTSNPN and SVGIG (reference sequence). The CDR3 is 15 residues long. The V gene lost 2 bases and the J gene lost 3 bases, with 14 bases spanning the gap. This chain's CDR3 is CAWSQRRLGKNIQYF. The CDR3 bases are TGTGCCTGGAGTCAAAGGAGGTTAGGCAAAAACATTCAGTACTTC.

V is TRBV11-2 and J is TRBJ2-3; 7 bases agree with TRBD2. The germline V gene encodes CDR1 SGHAT and CDR2 FQNNGV. This CDR3 contains 16 residues. With V trimmed by 0 bases and J by 3 bases, 6 bases remained unmatched. CDR3 residues: CASSLDFGGGTDTQYF. In DNA form, the CDR3 reads TGTGCCAGCAGCTTAGATTTTGGGGGGGGAACAGATACGCAGTATTTT.

The V and J genes are TRBV5-1 and TRBJ2-5; tentative D call: TRBD1 (5 bases). CDR3 length equals 14 residues. Trimming removed 4 bases from V and 2 bases from J, with 12 bases in between. Looked up from germline, CDR1 is SGHRS and CDR2 is YFSETQ. For the CDR3, the DNA is TGCGCCAGCAGCGTACGACAGAGTCAAGAGACCCAGTACTTC. This sequence encodes CASSVRQSQETQYF.

The sample holds a few counts of this clonotype. This chain connects TRBV5-1 to TRBJ2-3, with TRBD1 as a possible D gene (6 bases). CDR3 length: 14 amino acids. Germline values: CDR1 SGHRS, CDR2 YFSETQ. The ends were cut back, 4 bases at V and 6 bases at J, with 15 bases in the middle. CDR3 loop: CASSPGQQADTQYF. The CDR3 DNA reads as TGCGCCAGCAGCCCCGGACAGCAGGCGGATACGCAGTATTTT.

The rearrangement joins TRBV18 to TRBJ1-5; no definite D call. The CDR3 extends over 13 amino acids. V lost 2 bases to trimming and J lost 4 bases, with 6 bases between them. Germline V gene sequence: CDR1 KGHSH, CDR2 LQKENI. As DNA, the CDR3 is TGTGCCAGCTCACCAGTTTGGAATCAGCCCCAGCATTTT. It specifies CASSPVWNQPQHF.

In this sample, this clonotype turned up a few times. The rearrangement links TRBV24-1 to TRBJ2-5; possibly TRBD1 for D (6 bases). CDR1 KGHDR and CDR2 SFDVKD come from the germline V gene. Trimming removed 5 bases from V and 4 bases from J, with 13 bases in between. The CDR3 consists of 14 residues. For the CDR3, the DNA is TGTGCCACCAGTGTAGGGGGTGGGCGAGAGACCCAGTACTTC. Protein: CATSVGGGRETQYF.

This clonotype appeared a few times. J is TRBJ1-2 and V is TRBV29-1; D not certain. Germline CDR1 and CDR2: SQVTM and ANQGSEA. This CDR3 contains 13 residues. The V and J ends lost 4 bases and 2 bases respectively, with 11 bases between them. CDR3 DNA: TGCAGCGTTGTACCCGAAGTCAACTATGGCTACACCTTC. As protein: CSVVPEVNYGYTF.

This clonotype was observed a handful of times. The chain employs TRBV6-4 and TRBJ2-1, with D tentatively TRBD1 (5 bases). V dropped 4 bases and J dropped 10 bases, with 14 bases sitting between them. Germline CDR1 MRHNA, CDR2 SNTAGT. This CDR3 is built from 13 residues. The CDR3 reads CASSVTVAGEQFF. DNA for the CDR3: TGTGCCAGCAGTGTGACAGTCGCAGGGGAGCAGTTCTTC.

V usage is TRBV24-1 and J usage is TRBJ2-3, with 15 bases lining up with TRBD2. The junction had 7 bases not matched to a gene; V was cut back by 4 bases and J by 6 bases. This CDR3 contains 17 residues. Germline lookup yields CDR1 KGHDR and CDR2 SFDVKD. In nucleotides, the CDR3 is TGTGCCACCAGTGACCCCGGACTAGCGGGGGGGATGGATACGCAGTATTTT. It encodes CATSDPGLAGGMDTQYF.

This chain joins TRBV4-1 and TRBJ2-2; D not resolved. From germline, CDR1 is MGHRA and CDR2 YSYEKL. V gave up 0 bases and J gave up 8 bases, with 4 bases separating them. The CDR3 has 12 amino acids. The CDR3 bases are TGCGCCAGCAGCCAAGATATGGGGGAGCTGTTTTTT. Protein product: CASSQDMGELFF.

The chain joins TRBV20-1 to TRBJ2-1; D may be TRBD2 (6 bases). CDR3 length equals 14 residues. Germline CDR1 reads DFQATT; CDR2 reads SNEGSKA (reference sequence). V shed 4 bases and J shed 4 bases, with 14 bases lying between them. CDR3 sequence: CSAMGGALYNEQFF. The CDR3 DNA sequence: TGCAGTGCTATGGGCGGGGCACTTTACAATGAGCAGTTCTTC.